The entry below describes one T cell receptor (beta chain). This specimen comes from a study of T cells in Graves' hyperthyroidism and ophthalmopathy. Study-level information: Once the initial diagnosis was made, peripheral blood was obtained before any treatment.

Patients were excluded for uncontrolled infection, other autoimmune disease, pregnancy or lactation. The PBMCs had their origin in more than 9.5 ml of fresh peripheral blood. It was RNA transcripts that yielded the amplified TCR beta CDR3 regions. A first-round RT-PCR of the TCR CDR3 used the HTBI primer set. Each CDR3 protein gets one entry after TCRdb re-called the multiplex PCR reads with MiXCR. The sample has 300,000 to 450,000 distinct CDR3 sequences, roughly 18% seen once. This sequence originates from a man between 18 and 35 years old with Graves' ophthalmopathy. Material for sequencing was blood.

The CDR3 sequence is CSVVRVSHGYTF. Written as DNA, the CDR3 is TGCAGCGTTGTAAGGGTCTCACATGGCTACACCTTC. The chain recombines TRBV29-1 with TRBJ1-2; the D is unclear. CDR1 SQVTM and CDR2 ANQGSEA come from the germline V gene. Trimming left V 4 bases short and J 6 bases short, with 12 bases between. The CDR3 is 12 amino acids.